A selection of T cell receptor beta chains follows, all from one sample in a study of shared clonotypes between healthy human individuals. Clones were read by immunoSEQ multiplex PCR, and TCRdb kept only the in-frame ones, dropping some. The sample includes approximately 710,000 clones, about 90% of them seen just once. The source material was memory CD8+ T cells from PBMCs. All receptors derive from a man between 18 and 29 years old in good health. Some clones in this sample may be carry-over from other donors' samples. Both conserved end residues are part of each CDR3. A D gene is named only where the DNA matches it firmly. Only some rows state a clone size, as once, few, many or a class for expanded clones.

TRBV7-8	NA	TRBJ2-1	NA	CASSQHAGTALSYNEQFF	TGTGCCAGCAGCCAACATGCCGGGACTGCTTTATCCTACAATGAGCAGTTCTTC
TRBV9	NA	TRBJ2-7	TRBD2	CASSPGTSGLYEQYF	TGTGCCAGCAGCCCCGGGACTAGCGGGCTGTACGAGCAGTACTTC
TRBV19	NA	TRBJ2-5	NA	CASSIGHKETQYF	TGTGCCAGTAGTATTGGCCACAAAGAGACCCAGTACTTC
TRBV28	NA	TRBJ2-1	TRBD1	CASSVRGLGNEQFF	TGTGCCAGCAGTGTCAGGGGGTTGGGCAATGAGCAGTTCTTC
TRBV28	NA	TRBJ2-3	TRBD2	CASSLLRGGGTDTQYF	TGTGCCAGCAGTTTATTAAGGGGAGGGGGCACAGATACGCAGTATTTT
TRBV4-2	NA	TRBJ1-4	NA	CASSQDHPRYATNEKLFF	TGTGCCAGCAGCCAAGATCACCCAAGATATGCAACTAATGAAAAACTGTTTTTT
TRBV28	NA	TRBJ1-1	NA	CASSLLGNTEAFF	TGTGCCAGCAGTTTGTTGGGGAACACTGAAGCTTTCTTT
TRBV11-2	NA	TRBJ2-1	TRBD2	CASSFSGRAYNEQFF	TGTGCCAGCAGCTTCAGCGGGAGGGCCTATAATGAGCAGTTCTTC
TRBV6-1	once	TRBJ1-2	NA	CASSEREGPGYTF	TGTGCCAGCAGTGAACGGGAGGGCCCAGGCTACACCTTC
TRBV7-6	NA	TRBJ2-2	NA	CASSRGRGAGELFF	TGTGCCAGCAGCAGGGGACGAGGTGCCGGGGAGCTGTTTTTT
TRBV11-2	NA	TRBJ1-2	NA	CASSLGSWGSSYGYTF	TGTGCCAGCAGCTTAGGCAGTTGGGGGTCATCTTATGGCTACACCTTC
TRBV30	NA	TRBJ2-1	TRBD1	CAWSPGQGRNEQFF	TGTGCCTGGAGCCCGGGACAGGGAAGGAATGAGCAGTTCTTC
TRBV5-4	NA	TRBJ2-7	NA	CASTSSGAREQYF	TGTGCCAGCACCTCCTCAGGGGCTCGCGAGCAGTACTTC
TRBV7-9	NA	TRBJ2-1	NA	CASRKQGYEQFF	TGTGCCAGCAGGAAACAGGGTTATGAGCAGTTCTTC
TRBV29-1	NA	TRBJ1-2	TRBD1	CSVGQGSYGYTF	TGCAGCGTGGGACAGGGATCCTATGGCTACACCTTC
TRBV27	NA	TRBJ1-1	NA	CASSPSLRNTEAFF	TGTGCCAGCAGTCCCTCCCTCAGGAACACTGAAGCTTTCTTT
TRBV11-3	NA	TRBJ1-1	NA	CASSPRQNTEAFF	TGTGCCAGCAGCCCCCGCCAGAACACTGAAGCTTTCTTT
TRBV29-1	once	TRBJ2-5	NA	CSVEGNQETQYF	TGCAGCGTTGAGGGCAACCAAGAGACCCAGTACTTC
TRBV10-3	NA	TRBJ2-7	NA	CAIRFDGTATYEQYF	TGTGCCATCAGATTCGACGGGACCGCGACCTACGAGCAGTACTTC
TRBV27	NA	TRBJ2-5	NA	CASKEGGTQYF	TGTGCCAGCAAAGAGGGGGGGACCCAGTACTTC
TRBV28	NA	TRBJ1-3	NA	CASGRWASGNTIYF	TGTGCCAGCGGCCGGTGGGCCTCTGGAAACACCATATATTTT
TRBV7-3	NA	TRBJ2-7	TRBD1	CASSQDRGGSYEQYF	TGTGCCAGCAGTCAGGACAGGGGAGGCTCCTACGAGCAGTACTTC
TRBV7-9	NA	TRBJ1-2	TRBD1	CASSGQGVKYGYTF	TGTGCCAGCAGTGGGCAGGGGGTTAAGTATGGCTACACCTTC
TRBV9	NA	TRBJ2-7	TRBD1	CASSPGTGVNYEQYF	TGTGCCAGCAGCCCCGGGACAGGGGTGAACTACGAGCAGTACTTC
TRBV6-5	NA	TRBJ2-3	NA	CASSAGSASDTQYF	TGTGCCAGCTCCGCCGGGAGCGCATCAGATACGCAGTATTTT
TRBV4-1	NA	TRBJ2-1	NA	CASSQGGSVIDEQFF	TGCGCCAGCAGCCAAGGGGGATCGGTAATCGATGAGCAGTTCTTC
TRBV25-1	NA	TRBJ2-7	NA	CASSELGEQYF	TGTGCCAGCAGTGAATTGGGCGAGCAGTACTTC
TRBV28	NA	TRBJ2-7	TRBD2	CASSSKLAGAKYEQYF	TGTGCCAGCAGTTCCAAACTAGCGGGAGCGAAGTACGAGCAGTACTTC
TRBV27	NA	TRBJ2-3	NA	CASSLWSDSDTQYF	TGTGCCAGCAGTTTATGGTCCGACTCAGATACGCAGTATTTT
TRBV29-1	NA	TRBJ1-2	TRBD1	CSVKGQGNYGYTF	TGCAGCGTGAAGGGACAGGGGAACTATGGCTACACCTTC
TRBV27	once	TRBJ2-1	TRBD2	CASSLTGGLYEQFF	TGTGCCAGCAGTTTAACGGGAGGGCTCTATGAGCAGTTCTTC
TRBV11-2	NA	TRBJ2-7	NA	CASSFQAGTYEQYF	TGTGCCAGCAGCTTTCAGGCCGGGACCTACGAGCAGTACTTC
TRBV4-1	NA	TRBJ2-7	NA	CASSPRDGEDYEQYF	TGCGCCAGCAGCCCTCGGGACGGCGAAGACTACGAGCAGTACTTC
TRBV14	NA	TRBJ1-5	NA	CASSQTNFGPQHF	TGTGCCAGCAGCCAAACAAACTTCGGGCCCCAGCATTTT
TRBV6-5	NA	TRBJ2-2	NA	CASIGGQSTGELFF	TGTGCCAGCATCGGGGGGCAGAGCACCGGGGAGCTGTTTTTT
TRBV9	NA	TRBJ1-2	TRBD1	CASSVARTGANGYTF	TGTGCCAGCAGCGTAGCGAGGACAGGGGCAAATGGCTACACCTTC
TRBV6-4	NA	TRBJ2-2	NA	CASSPFGFTGELFF	TGTGCCAGCAGCCCGTTCGGGTTCACCGGGGAGCTGTTTTTT
TRBV27	NA	TRBJ2-7	NA	CASSTGTGRAGFIYYEQYF	TGTGCCAGCAGTACCGGGACGGGTAGAGCGGGCTTTATTTACTACGAGCAGTACTTC
TRBV25-1	once	TRBJ2-1	NA	CASSGTHSSYNEQFF	TGTGCCAGCAGTGGGACCCACAGCTCCTACAATGAGCAGTTCTTC
TRBV18	NA	TRBJ2-7	NA	CASSPQRPSTSYEQYF	TGTGCCAGCTCACCACAGCGCCCCTCAACTTCCTACGAGCAGTACTTC
TRBV6-5	NA	TRBJ2-7	TRBD2	CASSYSFLAGDYEQYF	TGTGCCAGCAGTTACTCGTTCCTAGCGGGAGACTACGAGCAGTACTTC
TRBV11-2	NA	TRBJ2-7	TRBD2	CASSLTSGSLHEQYF	TGTGCCAGCAGCTTAACTAGCGGGAGTCTCCACGAGCAGTACTTC
TRBV4-1	NA	TRBJ2-5	TRBD2	CASSQVGLAKETQYF	TGCGCCAGCAGCCAAGTGGGACTAGCGAAAGAGACCCAGTACTTC
TRBV19	NA	TRBJ2-2	NA	CASSAWTEELFF	TGTGCCAGTAGTGCCTGGACAGAGGAGCTGTTTTTT
TRBV27	NA	TRBJ2-7	NA	CASSLARKDYEQYF	TGTGCCAGCAGTTTAGCTCGGAAAGACTACGAGCAGTACTTC